A single sample is the source of the 30 T cell receptor beta chains below, sequenced in a study of beta chain features in type 1 diabetes. Regarding the study as a whole: Shortening that was moderate but significant affected the TCRB CDR3s of Type 1 diabetes patients in all four CD4+ subsets.

What was sequenced were expressed TCRB transcripts, since all of the isolated RNA had been reverse transcribed. Assay used: immunoSEQ multiplex PCR; TCRdb lists only in-frame clones, some missing. Of some 350,000 clones listed, roughly 12% were seen once; the top ten hold 0.015%. Antigens for these TCRs are unknown. Sequenced: naive CD4+ T cells from blood. Every receptor here comes from a woman aged 18-29 years with type 1 diabetes.

The J gene is TRBJ2-1, the V gene TRBV5-6, with a tentative D call TRBD2 (6 bases). Germline values: CDR1 SGHDT, CDR2 YYEEEE. This CDR3 region has 14 residues. Deletions cut 2 bases from V and 1 base from J, with 7 bases between. CDR3 sequence (DNA): TGTGCCAGCAGCTTTGCGGGGTCCTACAATGAGCAGTTCTTC. Translating gives CASSFAGSYNEQFF.

This clone was counted a few times. The chain combines TRBV12-5 with TRBJ2-1, with D uncertain. The germline gives CDR1 LGHNT, CDR2 FRNRAP. V was clipped by 6 bases and J by 8 bases, with 14 bases between them. The CDR3 is 13 residues long. CDR3 sequence reads: CASGPRSGYEQFF. CDR3 coding DNA: TGTGCTAGTGGCCCTCGAAGTGGCTATGAGCAGTTCTTC.

V usage is TRBV6-4 and J usage is TRBJ2-7; 10 positions agree with TRBD2. CDR1 and CDR2 (germline): MRHNA, SNTAGT. The CDR3 contains 16 residues. The V gene end was trimmed by 2 bases and the J gene end by 4 bases; junction bases not matched to a gene: 8. CDR3 protein: CASSDPPAGGPYEQYF. The DNA of the CDR3 is TGTGCCAGCAGTGACCCCCCAGCGGGAGGGCCTTACGAGCAGTACTTC.

This clone was observed a handful of times. V is TRBV7-8 and J is TRBJ2-3; TRBD1 matches 10 bases. J lost 7 bases, V lost 3 bases, and 13 bases had no gene match. Germline V gives CDR1 SGHVS, CDR2 FQNEAQ. CDR3 size: 17 residues. CDR3 sequence: CASSFPPQTGGGYTQYF. CDR3 nucleotides: TGTGCCAGCAGCTTCCCCCCCCAGACAGGGGGCGGATATACGCAGTATTTT.

This clone was found a few times. The CDR3 region is CASSQLAIRVETQYF. In DNA, the CDR3 is TGCGCCAGCAGCCAACTAGCTATTCGGGTGGAGACCCAGTACTTC. The chain carries TRBV4-1 and TRBJ2-5; tentatively, D is TRBD2 (5 bases). This CDR3 is built from 15 residues. CDR1 MGHRA and CDR2 YSYEKL come from the germline V gene. V was trimmed by 2 bases and J by 5 bases, leaving 15 bases between them.

This chain connects TRBV30 to TRBJ2-1; 11 positions match TRBD1. V shed 2 bases and J 12 bases; nucleotides not matched to a gene: 36. The CDR3 is 23 amino acids. Germline V gene lookup returns CDR1 GTSNPN and CDR2 SVGIG (reference sequence). CDR3 nucleotide sequence: TGTGCCTGGAGTTCCCGACGGACAGGGGGCCCACCTAGCGGAAGGGACGAGGCTGTAGGGCAGTTCTTC. It yields the protein CAWSSRRTGGPPSGRDEAVGQFF.

This clone has more than one count but fewer than ten. CDR3 sequence reads: CASSPALEEQYF. CDR3 sequence (DNA): TGTGCCAGCTCACCAGCACTGGAGGAGCAGTACTTC. The genes are TRBV18 and TRBJ2-7; no firm D call. This CDR3 spans 12 amino acids. The V end was cut by 2 bases, the J end by 7 bases, with 9 bases between. Germline loops: CDR1 KGHSH, CDR2 LQKENI. Variable domain in full (rest from reference TRBV18 and TRBJ2-7): NAGVMQNPRHLVRRRGQEARLRCSPMKGHSHVYWYRQLPEEGLKFMVYLQKENIIDESGMPKERFSAEFPKEGPSILRIQQVVRGDSAAYFCASSPALEEQYFGPGTRLTVT.

The V and J genes are TRBV30 and TRBJ1-5, with D possibly matching TRBD1 (6 bases). In germline, CDR1 is GTSNPN, CDR2 SVGIG (reference sequence). The CDR3 is 14 amino acids. V was clipped by 1 base and J by 5 bases, with 12 bases between them. CDR3 residues: CAWSAGGAYQPQHF. As DNA, the CDR3 is TGTGCCTGGAGTGCCGGGGGGGCCTATCAGCCCCAGCATTTT.

This clone was seen a handful of times. The chain employs TRBV29-1 and TRBJ1-2; D unresolved. V lost 0 bases, J lost 2 bases, and 7 bases lay in between. CDR3 length: 13 amino acids. Germline V gives CDR1 SQVTM, CDR2 ANQGSEA. CDR3 nucleotide sequence: TGCAGCGTTGAAGAGTTAGTGAACTATGGCTACACCTTC. It specifies CSVEELVNYGYTF.

A few counts support this clone. This rearrangement joins TRBV7-9 to TRBJ2-7, with D tentatively TRBD1 (6 bases). The CDR3 is made up of 13 amino acids. The V end was cut by 4 bases, the J end by 1 base, with 8 bases between. The germline gives CDR1 SEHNR, CDR2 FQNEAQ (reference sequence). Here the CDR3 reads CASSSRGSYEQYF. CDR3 DNA: TGTGCCAGCAGCTCCAGGGGTTCCTACGAGCAGTACTTC.

V is TRBV2 and J is TRBJ2-2; D is perhaps TRBD2 (5 bases). The germline gives CDR1 SNHLY, CDR2 FYNNEI. V was shortened by 2 bases and J by 3 bases, with 13 bases between the two germline ends. The CDR3 sequence is 16 residues long. The CDR3 here is CASSEYASRYTGELFF. The CDR3 DNA reads as TGTGCCAGCAGTGAATACGCTAGCAGATACACCGGGGAGCTGTTTTTT.

The J gene is TRBJ1-2, the V gene TRBV5-6, with D tentatively TRBD1 (6 bases). The germline CDR1 and CDR2 sequences are SGHDT and YYEEEE. Trimming pared 6 bases from V and 8 bases from J, leaving 14 bases between. The CDR3 runs 12 residues. CDR3: CASNVRGGGYTF. Written as DNA, the CDR3 is TGTGCCAGCAACGTGAGGGGGGGAGGCTACACCTTC.

The sample holds a few counts of this clone. The gene calls are TRBV7-9 and TRBJ2-1, with TRBD1 matching over 7 bases. V gave up 5 bases and J gave up 5 bases; unmatched junction bases: 6. This CDR3 spans 14 amino acids. Germline assignment: CDR1 SEHNR and CDR2 FQNEAQ (reference sequence). CDR3 DNA: TGTGCCAGCAGCCTTCACGACAGGGACAATGAGCAGTTCTTC. Protein product: CASSLHDRDNEQFF.

With regard to this clone: This CDR3 is also generated by other DNA sequences in the sample. This sequence joins TRBV18 and TRBJ1-1; D is unresolved. The ends were cut back, 3 bases at V and 1 base at J, with 6 bases in the middle. This CDR3 is built from 13 residues. Germline V gene data show CDR1 as KGHSH and CDR2 as LQKENI. The CDR3 DNA sequence: TGTGCCAGCTCACCCGGTGAGAACACTGAAGCTTTCTTT. This encodes CASSPGENTEAFF.

The table lists this clone with a few counts. The V gene is TRBV19, the J gene TRBJ2-5, with D possibly TRBD1 on 6 matching bases. Germline V gene lookup returns CDR1 LNHDA and CDR2 SQIVND (reference sequence). The V end was cut by 5 bases, the J end by 6 bases, with 16 bases between. The CDR3 spans 14 residues. Written as DNA, the CDR3 is TGTGCCAGTAGTCCGGGGACAACTGTCAAGACCCAGTACTTC. Amino acid sequence: CASSPGTTVKTQYF.

The chain employs TRBV7-8 and TRBJ2-5, with D unresolved. Germline V lookup: CDR1 SGHVS, CDR2 FQNEAQ. V lost 3 bases and J lost 2, with 7 bases in between. This CDR3 has 13 amino acids. CDR3 DNA sequence: TGTGCCAGCAGCTTCGGTGATCAAGAGACCCAGTACTTC. Translated, it gives CASSFGDQETQYF. The variable domain in full, with the rest retrieved from reference TRBV7-8 and TRBJ2-5, is GAGVSQSPRYKVAKRGQDVALRCDPISGHVSLFWYQQALGQGPEFLTYFQNEAQLDKSGLPSDRFFAERPEGSVSTLKIQRTQQEDSAVYLCASSFGDQETQYFGPGTRLLVL.

This chain uses TRBV5-4 with TRBJ2-2, with D possibly being TRBD1 (5 bases). The CDR3 is 13 amino acids. Looked up from germline, CDR1 is SGHNT and CDR2 is YYREEE (reference sequence). The V and J ends lost 2 bases and 5 bases respectively, with 7 bases between them. The CDR3: CASSLWTTGELFF. CDR3 coding DNA: TGTGCCAGCAGCTTATGGACAACCGGGGAGCTGTTTTTT.

This chain joins TRBV5-4 and TRBJ2-2; 8 nucleotides align to TRBD2. Trimming cost V 2 bases and J 3 bases; bases outside gene matches: 12. This CDR3 region has 18 residues. Germline assignment: CDR1 SGHNT and CDR2 YYREEE (reference sequence). The CDR3 loop reads CASSFSAGGRRYTGELFF. The CDR3 nucleotides read TGTGCCAGCAGCTTCTCGGCGGGAGGACGACGATACACCGGGGAGCTGTTTTTT. The full variable domain, in which reference TRBV5-4 and TRBJ2-2 provide the parts outside the CDR3, is ETGVTQSPTHLIKTRGQQVTLRCSSQSGHNTVSWYQQALGQGPQFIFQYYREEENGRGNFPPRFSGLQFPNYSSELNVNALELDDSALYLCASSFSAGGRRYTGELFFGEGSRLTVL.

The chain has TRBV7-9 and TRBJ2-3; D ambiguous. The germline V gene has CDR1 SEHNR and CDR2 FQNEAQ (reference sequence). The CDR3 is 12 residues long. Trimming left V 5 bases short and J 2 bases short, with 5 bases between. CDR3 bases: TGTGCCAGCAGCCCAGACACAGATACGCAGTATTTT. The encoded protein is CASSPDTDTQYF.

V usage is TRBV19 and J usage is TRBJ1-1; D perhaps matches TRBD1 (5 bases). Trimming removed 4 bases from V and 1 base from J, with 7 bases in between. This CDR3 is built from 13 residues. Germline-derived CDR1 and CDR2 are LNHDA and SQIVND (reference sequence). The CDR3, as DNA: TGTGCCAGTAGTACCCAGGGGAACACTGAAGCTTTCTTT. This sequence encodes CASSTQGNTEAFF.

The chain recombines TRBV28 with TRBJ2-7; perhaps TRBD2 as D (5 bases). Germline V CDR1 and CDR2: MDHEN, SYDVKM. The CDR3 length is 15 residues. Trimming removed 5 bases at V and 2 bases at J, with 16 bases between. The CDR3 sequence is CASSPWTGFTYEQYF. In DNA, the CDR3 is TGTGCCAGCAGTCCATGGACTGGCTTTACCTACGAGCAGTACTTC.

In this sample, this clone turned up a few times. This CDR3 is also generated by other DNA sequences in the sample. This chain connects TRBV5-4 to TRBJ2-5, with no clear D. V was pared by 1 base and J by 5 bases, with 6 bases between. The CDR3 totals 12 residues. Germline CDR1 reads SGHNT; CDR2 reads YYREEE (reference sequence). CDR3 sequence: CASSLLQETQYF. For the CDR3, the DNA is TGTGCCAGCAGCTTGCTCCAGGAGACCCAGTACTTC.

The sample holds a few counts of this clone. The same CDR3 arises from other DNA sequences in this sample as well. The chain has TRBV5-1 and TRBJ2-1; 11 bases fit TRBD2. The CDR3 spans 15 residues. V was clipped by 4 bases and J by 3 bases; unmatched bases: 3. Per germline, CDR1 SGHRS and CDR2 YFSETQ. CDR3 sequence (DNA): TGCGCCAGCAGCCCGGGGACTAGCGGCTACAATGAGCAGTTCTTC. Its protein is CASSPGTSGYNEQFF.

This clone was seen more than once but under ten times. V is TRBV27 and J is TRBJ2-3, with D possibly TRBD1 on 6 matching bases. The CDR3 is made up of 16 amino acids. V was trimmed by 4 bases and J by 0 bases, leaving 14 bases between them. Looked up from germline, CDR1 is MNHEY and CDR2 is SMNVEV (reference sequence). CDR3 region: CASSSWTEPSTDTQYF. CDR3 DNA sequence: TGTGCCAGCAGTTCCTGGACAGAGCCCAGCACAGATACGCAGTATTTT.

This clone was seen only a few times. V is TRBV6-5 and J is TRBJ1-2, with 7 bases that match TRBD1. The CDR3 has 14 amino acids. V shed 7 bases and J 10 bases; nucleotides not matched to a gene: 15. CDR1 is MNHEY, CDR2 SVGAGI, per germline. CDR3 in DNA: TGTGCCAGCATCCCTCTTCCGGGCCAGGGGGACTACACCTTC. Residues: CASIPLPGQGDYTF.

The CDR3 is CASGWTYPVNRAFF. The CDR3 nucleotides are TGTGCCAGCGGATGGACATACCCCGTGAATAGGGCTTTCTTT. This rearrangement joins TRBV7-2 to TRBJ1-1; perhaps TRBD1 as D (5 bases). The germline V gene has CDR1 SGHTA and CDR2 FQGNSA. Deletions cut 8 bases from V and 11 bases from J, with 24 bases between. The CDR3 length is 14 residues.

A few counts support this clone. Other DNA sequences within the sample encode an identical CDR3. The chain carries TRBV18 and TRBJ2-5; maybe TRBD1 (7 bases). The germline gives CDR1 KGHSH, CDR2 LQKENI. CDR3 length: 14 amino acids. Deletions cut 3 bases from V and 1 base from J, with 9 bases between. CDR3 sequence reads: CASSPRDSQETQYF. The CDR3 coding sequence is TGTGCCAGCTCACCGCGGGACAGCCAAGAGACCCAGTACTTC.

This clone was found a few times. The chain combines TRBV11-2 with TRBJ2-4; D remains ambiguous. V lost 5 bases and J 0 bases, leaving 11 bases between the germline ends. The CDR3 sequence is 15 residues long. Germline lookup yields CDR1 SGHAT and CDR2 FQNNGV. The CDR3 loop reads CASSASAIAKNIQYF. CDR3 coding DNA: TGTGCCAGCAGCGCCAGCGCGATAGCCAAAAACATTCAGTACTTC.

This chain's CDR3 is CASSYSRGNYEQYF. CDR3 DNA: TGTGCCAGCAGTTACTCTAGGGGTAACTACGAGCAGTACTTC. The chain is built from TRBV6-5 and TRBJ2-7; weak D call: TRBD1 (5 bases). Deletions cut 0 bases from V and 3 bases from J, with 9 bases between. In germline, CDR1 is MNHEY, CDR2 SVGAGI. The CDR3 has 14 amino acids.

This clone was found a few times. This chain joins TRBV28 and TRBJ2-1; D is perhaps TRBD2 (6 bases). The CDR3 loop spans 14 amino acids. The germline V gene encodes CDR1 MDHEN and CDR2 SYDVKM. V lost 7 bases to trimming and J lost 0 bases, with 10 bases between them. Here the CDR3 DNA reads TGTGCCAGCATAGGAGGGAGCTCCTACAATGAGCAGTTCTTC. It specifies CASIGGSSYNEQFF.